This TCR beta chain was identified in a study of T cell clonality in common variable immunodeficiency. Whole-study results and caveats: In common variable immunodeficiency, TCR beta chains reportedly carried fewer deletions and N-nucleotide insertions. Authors noted CVID clonality's cause needs subpopulation repertoire sequencing. Compared with controls, CVID subjects had fewer shared TCRbeta clones.

This clone has ten or more counts. Its antigen is unidentified. With the read ending 3 residues before the CDR3 end, the germline J gene is used to fill in that end. Sequenced by immunoSEQ multiplex PCR; TCRdb stores in-frame clones only, minus some. This repertoire holds about 33,000 clones, and none appear only once. Both groups were predominantly of Caucasian heritage. Donors gave about 5 to 8.5 ml heparinized peripheral whole blood. Germline CDR1 reads SNHLY; CDR2 reads FYNNEI. V shed 10 bases and J 6 bases; nucleotides not matched to a gene: 12. The CDR3 spans 14 residues. The V and J genes are TRBV2 and TRBJ2-3; TRBD1 matches 8 bases. The receptor was derived from a human donor with common variable immunodeficiency. The sample was peripheral blood mononuclear cells. The CDR3 is CAITGTGDHDTQYF. CDR3 bases read: TGTGCCATCACCGGGACAGGTGACCACGATACG.